One and the same sample provided the 9 T cell receptor beta chains below, sequenced in a study of CD8+ T cells in alopecia areata. Treatment here: oral pan-JAK inhibitor, 5-10 mg twice daily. RNA extraction was followed by reverse transcription into cDNA, which acted as the sequencing template. TCRdb's table, derived via immunoSEQ multiplex PCR, lists solely in-frame clones and lacks some. Of 200,000 to 250,000 clones in the sample, less than 65% are singletons; the top ten hold roughly 4.2%. The input for sequencing was CD4+ T cells sorted from blood, taken at week 4, from a patient treated with tofacitinib. The origin of the receptors is a human donor with alopecia areata.

The genes are TRBV7-2 and TRBJ1-5, with unresolved D. The CDR3 loop spans 14 amino acids. The germline V gene has CDR1 SGHTA and CDR2 FQGNSA. Trimming removed 2 bases at V and 0 bases at J, with 5 bases between. The CDR3 loop reads CASSLLASNQPQHF. The DNA of the CDR3 is TGTGCCAGCAGCTTACTAGCTAGCAATCAGCCCCAGCATTTT.

The rearrangement links TRBV21-1 to TRBJ2-5; TRBD2, the table's D call, was not compared with the DNA. TRBV21-1 is a pseudogene segment. The CDR3 runs 19 residues. The CDR3 DNA reads as TGTGCCAGCAGCCGCTCACCCGGGACTAGCGGGAAGTGCCAAGAGACCCAGTACTTC. It is translated as CASSRSPGTSGKCQETQYF.

The rearrangement links TRBV2 to TRBJ1-5; D may be TRBD1 (6 bases). In germline, CDR1 is SNHLY, CDR2 FYNNEI. The CDR3 has 14 amino acids. V was cut by 4 bases and J by 7 bases, with 14 bases left in between. The CDR3 loop reads CASSVGQGRQPQHF. CDR3 sequence (DNA): TGTGCCAGCAGTGTCGGGCAGGGGCGGCAGCCCCAGCATTTT.

This rearrangement joins TRBV7-2 to TRBJ2-3; 13 bases fit TRBD2. This CDR3 has 16 amino acids. J gave up 2 bases and V 5 bases, and 4 bases lay outside the gene matches. Germline CDR1 and CDR2: SGHTA and FQGNSA. The chain's CDR3 is CASSKGLAGITDTQYF. The DNA of the CDR3 is TGTGCCAGCAGCAAGGGACTAGCGGGGATCACAGATACGCAGTATTTT.

The chain links TRBV7-2 to TRBJ2-1, with TRBD2 matching 8 bases. CDR1 and CDR2 (germline): SGHTA, FQGNSA. This CDR3 is 15 amino acids long. The V gene end was trimmed by 5 bases and the J gene end by 0 bases; junction bases not matched to a gene: 3. The CDR3 bases are TGTGCCAGCAGCCGCGGGGGGTCCTCCTACAATGAGCAGTTCTTC. Encoded protein: CASSRGGSSYNEQFF.

The chain carries TRBV19 and TRBJ1-5, with D maybe TRBD1 (6 bases). V lost 4 bases and J 6 bases, leaving 10 bases between the germline ends. The CDR3 consists of 13 residues. Germline CDR1 is LNHDA and CDR2 is SQIVND (reference sequence). The DNA of the CDR3 is TGTGCCAGTAGTAGGGACATGCCTCAGCCCCAGCATTTT. It specifies CASSRDMPQPQHF.

The chain employs TRBV5-5 and TRBJ1-2, with D perhaps matching TRBD1 (5 bases). Trimming stripped 1 base from V and 5 bases from J, with 18 bases between. Germline V gene lookup returns CDR1 SGHKS and CDR2 YYEKEE (reference sequence). The CDR3 has 16 amino acids. As DNA, the CDR3 is TGTGCCAGCAGCTTGACCGGGACCCTGGTCGAATATGGCTACACCTTC. Translating it yields CASSLTGTLVEYGYTF.

The chain is built from TRBV5-6 and TRBJ1-6, with TRBD1 identical over 10 bases. The V and J ends lost 4 bases and 8 bases, in that order; junction bases with no gene match: 6. The CDR3 covers 15 residues. Looked up from germline, CDR1 is SGHDT and CDR2 is YYEEEE. The CDR3 reads CASSHAGQGYSPLHF. CDR3 bases: TGTGCCAGCAGCCACGCGGGACAGGGGTATTCACCCCTCCACTTT.

The rearrangement uses TRBV7-9 and TRBJ1-2, with D hard to call. V lost 5 bases, J lost 8 bases, and 9 bases lay in between. Germline V gene data show CDR1 as SEHNR and CDR2 as FQNEAQ (reference sequence). The CDR3 sequence is 11 residues long. CDR3 bases: TGTGCCAGCAGCCTACTTGCGGGCTACACCTTC. Its translation: CASSLLAGYTF.